Presented here are 12 T cell receptor beta chains from one specimen sequenced in a study of CD8+ T cells in alopecia areata (dated by TCRdb to the late 2010s). The time point label on this specimen signifies: less than five weeks on oral tofacitinib. Taken with the paper, the label for treatment or condition translates to: oral pan-JAK inhibitor, 5-10 mg twice daily. Receptors were amplified or captured by the immunoSEQ multiplex PCR assay. To provide template for TCR sequencing, every sample had RNA extracted and reverse transcribed into cDNA. TCRdb holds this immuneACCESS table with in-frame rearrangements only. Some clones are missing; in checked studies, unresolved V genes explain under half, and the rest has no known cause. The sample yields about 190,000 clones; 55% to 70% were counted once. The ten largest clones capture 0.65% to 0.7% of the sample. Sequencing was performed on CD4+ T cells sorted from blood, taken at week 4, from a patient treated with tofacitinib. These receptors came from a human donor with alopecia areata.

J is TRBJ2-4 and V is TRBV7-2; 9 bases line up with TRBD2. Unmatched junction bases numbered 5, after V lost 5 bases and J lost 6 bases. The germline V gene has CDR1 SGHTA and CDR2 FQGNSA. The CDR3 spans 14 residues. Here the CDR3 reads CASSPELAGNIQYF. As DNA, the CDR3 is TGTGCCAGCAGCCCAGAACTAGCGGGAAACATTCAGTACTTC.

This clone was detected only a few times. The V call is TRBV29-1, the J call TRBJ2-1; 12 nucleotides line up with TRBD2. V dropped 3 bases and J dropped 7; count of bases not matched to a gene: 4. Germline V gene lookup returns CDR1 SQVTM and CDR2 ANQGSEA. The CDR3 runs 14 residues. The CDR3 region has the DNA TGCAGCGTTGAGACTAGCGGGAGAATAAATGAGCAGTTCTTC. Translated, it gives CSVETSGRINEQFF.

This rearrangement joins TRBV18 to TRBJ2-4; the match to TRBD1 covers 8 bases. The germline CDR1 and CDR2 sequences are KGHSH and LQKENI. J lost 5 bases, V lost 6 bases, and 3 bases had no gene match. CDR3 length: 13 residues. The CDR3 loop reads CASSPGQENIQYF. The CDR3 region has the DNA TGTGCCAGCTCGCCGGGACAGGAAAACATTCAGTACTTC.

For this clone: Other DNA sequences in this specimen translate into the identical CDR3. The gene calls are TRBV20-1 and TRBJ2-5; D is uncertain. The germline V and J ends were trimmed by 3 bases and 4 bases, with 3 bases remaining between them. Germline assignment: CDR1 DFQATT and CDR2 SNEGSKA (reference sequence). CDR3 length equals 10 residues. The chain's CDR3 is CSARRETQYF. The CDR3 bases are TGCAGTGCTAGGCGAGAGACCCAGTACTTC.

The CDR3 is CASSLDGTGGPQHF. The CDR3 nucleotides are TGTGCCAGCAGCTTAGATGGCACGGGTGGGCCCCAGCATTTT. The chain links TRBV7-9 to TRBJ1-5; D remains unclear. Trimming shortened V by 1 base and J by 9 bases, and 13 bases separated the two germline ends. The length of the CDR3 is 14 residues. Per germline, CDR1 SEHNR and CDR2 FQNEAQ (reference sequence).

The genes are TRBV9 and TRBJ2-6; D is undetermined. Germline V gives CDR1 SGDLS, CDR2 YYNGEE. The CDR3 runs 12 residues. The V and J ends lost 4 bases and 5 bases respectively, with 4 bases between them. CDR3 loop: CASSLRANVLTF. Written as DNA, the CDR3 is TGTGCCAGCAGCCTACGGGCCAACGTCCTGACTTTC.

V gene TRBV30 combines with J gene TRBJ1-5; D call uncertain. This CDR3 has 14 amino acids. V dropped 0 bases and J dropped 2 bases, with 8 bases sitting between them. CDR1 is GTSNPN and CDR2 is SVGIG in the germline V gene (reference sequence). DNA of the CDR3: TGTGCCTGGAGTGTACTAAGTGGCAATCAGCCCCAGCATTTT. Amino acids: CAWSVLSGNQPQHF.

The chain employs TRBV2 and TRBJ2-1, with 14 bases identical to TRBD2. V lost 6 bases and J lost 8; bases outside the gene matches: 6. The germline V gene has CDR1 SNHLY and CDR2 FYNNEI. This CDR3 comprises 15 residues. The CDR3 loop is CASSPTTSGRDEQFF. DNA of the CDR3: TGTGCCAGCAGCCCCACGACTAGCGGGAGGGATGAGCAGTTCTTC.

This clone was seen only a few times. The chain joins TRBV30 to TRBJ1-2, with 9 bases aligning to TRBD1. With 0 bases clipped from V and 8 bases from J, the junction kept 7 bases outside the gene matches. The CDR3 is 14 residues long. The V gene's germline CDR1 is GTSNPN and CDR2 SVGIG (reference sequence). CDR3 amino acids: CAWSVLRTGEGYTF. Here the CDR3 DNA reads TGTGCCTGGAGTGTACTAAGGACAGGGGAAGGCTACACCTTC.

The chain joins TRBV29-1 to TRBJ2-5; 7 bases align to TRBD1. Trimming at V came to 6 bases and at J to 1 base, leaving 11 bases not matched to a gene. From germline, CDR1 is SQVTM and CDR2 ANQGSEA. The CDR3 contains 15 residues. CDR3 protein: CSVGRVGQSQETQYF. Written as DNA, the CDR3 is TGCAGCGTAGGGAGAGTGGGACAGTCCCAAGAGACCCAGTACTTC.

This clone was seen a handful of times. The CDR3 region has the DNA TGTGCCAGCAGTTTGAGTAGGCCTACAGATACGCAGTATTTT. Translated: CASSLSRPTDTQYF. This rearrangement joins TRBV28 to TRBJ2-3; D not certain. The germline V gene has CDR1 MDHEN and CDR2 SYDVKM. The V and J ends lost 3 bases and 3 bases respectively, with 10 bases between them. CDR3 length equals 14 residues.

V gene TRBV27 combines with J gene TRBJ2-3; no clear D. Deletions cut 4 bases from V and 1 base from J, with 15 bases between. Looked up from germline, CDR1 is MNHEY and CDR2 is SMNVEV (reference sequence). This CDR3 region has 16 residues. Here the CDR3 reads CASSSYLGSGTDTQYF. CDR3 bases: TGTGCCAGCAGTTCCTACCTAGGGTCGGGCACAGATACGCAGTATTTT.